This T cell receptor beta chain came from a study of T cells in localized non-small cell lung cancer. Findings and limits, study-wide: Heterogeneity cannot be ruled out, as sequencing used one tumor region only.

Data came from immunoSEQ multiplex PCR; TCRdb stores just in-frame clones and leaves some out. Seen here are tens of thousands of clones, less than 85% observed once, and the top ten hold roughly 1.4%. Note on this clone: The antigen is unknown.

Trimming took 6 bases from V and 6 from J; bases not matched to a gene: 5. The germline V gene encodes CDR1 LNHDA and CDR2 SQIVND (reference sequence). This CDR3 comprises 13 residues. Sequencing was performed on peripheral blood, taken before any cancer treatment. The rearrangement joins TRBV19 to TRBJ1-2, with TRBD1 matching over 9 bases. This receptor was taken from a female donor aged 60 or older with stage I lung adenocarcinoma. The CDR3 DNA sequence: TGTGCCAGTAGCCTCCGGGACAGGGATGGCTACACCTTC. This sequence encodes CASSLRDRDGYTF.